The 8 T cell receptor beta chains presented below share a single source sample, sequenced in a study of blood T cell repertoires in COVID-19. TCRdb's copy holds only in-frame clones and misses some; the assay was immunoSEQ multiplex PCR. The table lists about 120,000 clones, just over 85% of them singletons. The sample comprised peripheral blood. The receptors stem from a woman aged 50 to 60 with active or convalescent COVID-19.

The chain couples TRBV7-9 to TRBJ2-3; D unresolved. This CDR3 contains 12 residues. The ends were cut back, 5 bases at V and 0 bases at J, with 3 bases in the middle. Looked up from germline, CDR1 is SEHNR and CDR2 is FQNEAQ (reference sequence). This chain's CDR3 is CASSPSTDTQYF. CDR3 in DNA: TGTGCCAGCAGCCCTAGCACAGATACGCAGTATTTT.

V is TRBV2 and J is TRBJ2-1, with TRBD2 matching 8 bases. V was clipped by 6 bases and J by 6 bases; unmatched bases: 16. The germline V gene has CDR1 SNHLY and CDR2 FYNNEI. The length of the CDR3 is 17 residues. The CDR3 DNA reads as TGTGCCAGCAGATTCACTTCCGTGGCGGGGGGCCTCAATGAGCAGTTCTTC. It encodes CASRFTSVAGGLNEQFF.

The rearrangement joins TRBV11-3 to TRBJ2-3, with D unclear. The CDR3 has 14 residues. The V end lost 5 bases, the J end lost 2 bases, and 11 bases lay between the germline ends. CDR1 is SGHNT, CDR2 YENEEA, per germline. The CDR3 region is CASSVHSNTDTQYF. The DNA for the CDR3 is TGTGCCAGCAGCGTTCACAGCAACACAGATACGCAGTATTTT.

DNA for the CDR3: TGTGCCAGCACCCCGGACAGGGGGTATTTTCAGCCCCAGCATTTT. Amino acids: CASTPDRGYFQPQHF. This chain joins TRBV28 and TRBJ1-5; 10 nucleotides align to TRBD1. Germline V gene lookup returns CDR1 MDHEN and CDR2 SYDVKM. V dropped 7 bases and J dropped 6; count of bases not matched to a gene: 9. This CDR3 comprises 15 residues.

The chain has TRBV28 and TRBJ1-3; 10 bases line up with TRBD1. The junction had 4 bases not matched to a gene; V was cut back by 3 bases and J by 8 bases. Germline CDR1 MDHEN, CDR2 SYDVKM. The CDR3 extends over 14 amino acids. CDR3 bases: TGTGCCAGCAGTTTCCGGGACAGGGGAGACACCATATATTTT. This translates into CASSFRDRGDTIYF. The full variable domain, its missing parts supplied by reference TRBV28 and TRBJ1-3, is DVKVTQSSRYLVKRTGEKVFLECVQDMDHENMFWYRQDPGLGLRLIYFSYDVKMKEKGDIPEGYSVSREKKERFSLILESASTNQTSMYLCASSFRDRGDTIYFGEGSWLTVV.

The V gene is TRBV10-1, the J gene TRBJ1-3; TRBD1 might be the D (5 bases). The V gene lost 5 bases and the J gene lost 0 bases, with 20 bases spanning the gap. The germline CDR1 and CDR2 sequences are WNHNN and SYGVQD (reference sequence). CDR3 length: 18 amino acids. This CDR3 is CASSSFPGLSSSGNTIYF. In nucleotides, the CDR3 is TGCGCCAGCAGTTCTTTCCCGGGACTGTCATCCTCTGGAAACACCATATATTTT.

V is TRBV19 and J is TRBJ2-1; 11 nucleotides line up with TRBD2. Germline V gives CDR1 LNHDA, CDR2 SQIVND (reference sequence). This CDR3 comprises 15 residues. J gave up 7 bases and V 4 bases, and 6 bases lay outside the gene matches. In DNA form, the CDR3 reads TGTGCCAGTAGTAGACCCGGACTAGCGGGTAATGAGCAGTTCTTC. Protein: CASSRPGLAGNEQFF.

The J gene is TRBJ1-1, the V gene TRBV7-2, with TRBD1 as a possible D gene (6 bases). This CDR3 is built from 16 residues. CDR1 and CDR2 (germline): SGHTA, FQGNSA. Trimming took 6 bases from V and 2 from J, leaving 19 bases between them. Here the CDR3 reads CASSFARGRLNTEAFF. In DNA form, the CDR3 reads TGTGCCAGCAGTTTTGCCAGGGGCAGGTTAAACACTGAAGCTTTCTTT.